Listed here is a single TCR beta chain. The sample originates from a study of shared T cell receptors in the human thymus. TCRdb keeps only in-frame clones here, not all; method: immunoSEQ multiplex PCR. The sample records hundreds of thousands of clones, roughly 88% being singletons. Germline-derived CDR1 and CDR2 are SGHDT and YYEEEE. With 6 bases removed from V and 6 bases from J, the gap between germline ends came to 24 bases. CDR3 length: 16 residues. Separately, the same data were catalogued under a study of human thymus T cells.

Sequencing was performed on thymocytes. This chain uses TRBV5-6 with TRBJ1-2; TRBD1 might be the D (6 bases). This sequence was found in a boy in the first two years of life with a congenital heart defect. DNA for the CDR3: TGTGCCAGCATTGCCTCAAGATATACAGGGTTGGATGGCTACACCTTC. Its translation: CASIASRYTGLDGYTF.